Presented here are 18 T cell receptor beta chains from one specimen sequenced in a study of cytomegalovirus exposure and HLA in healthy donors. Use of 60 Vbeta and 13 Jbeta primers characterized the PCR. The data were produced by immunoSEQ multiplex PCR, yet TCRdb's version contains in-frame clones alone and is incomplete. The data contain under 250,000 clones, 82% of them singletons. The sample comprised PBMCs. The receptor source for this set is a man between 40 and 49 years old in good health and CMV-seropositive.

This chain uses TRBV6-1 with TRBJ1-1; D not resolved. The CDR3 is 11 amino acids. The germline V gene has CDR1 MNHNS and CDR2 SASEGT. V was pared by 6 bases and J by 11 bases, with 13 bases between. The CDR3 loop is CASSSVFTAFF. The CDR3 DNA follows: TGTGCCAGCAGCTCAGTATTTACGGCTTTCTTT.

J is TRBJ2-7 and V is TRBV4-1; 7 bases are shared with TRBD2. The CDR3 sequence is 14 residues long. CDR1 and CDR2 (germline): MGHRA, YSYEKL. V gave up 4 bases and J gave up 6 bases; unmatched junction bases: 9. In DNA, the CDR3 is TGCGCCAGCAGCCTAACTGCGGGAGCCACCGAGCAGTACTTC. This gives the protein CASSLTAGATEQYF.

V is TRBV7-9 and J is TRBJ2-7; 8 bases agree with TRBD1. Looked up from germline, CDR1 is SEHNR and CDR2 is FQNEAQ (reference sequence). Germline trimming cut 5 bases from V and 5 bases from J; bases unmatched to any gene: 8. The CDR3 extends over 14 amino acids. This CDR3 is CASSHRTGINEQYF. Here the CDR3 DNA reads TGTGCCAGCAGCCACCGGACAGGGATAAACGAGCAGTACTTC.

The chain combines TRBV6-4 with TRBJ2-3; 8 nucleotides align to TRBD1. Trimming removed 6 bases from V and 2 bases from J; junction bases left unmatched: 7. The CDR3 loop spans 15 amino acids. Germline values: CDR1 MRHNA, CDR2 SNTAGT. CDR3 region: CASSLTGAFTDTQYF. The CDR3 DNA follows: TGTGCCAGCAGCCTGACAGGGGCCTTCACAGATACGCAGTATTTT.

The rearrangement links TRBV15 to TRBJ1-1, with D maybe TRBD1 (6 bases). V lost 0 bases, J lost 1 base, and 12 bases lay in between. The CDR3 has 16 amino acids. Per the germline V gene, CDR1 is LNHNV and CDR2 is YYDKDF (reference sequence). The CDR3 loop reads CATSRDRGARNTEAFF. The CDR3 DNA reads TGTGCCACCAGCAGAGACAGGGGCGCCCGGAACACTGAAGCTTTCTTT.

The gene calls are TRBV30 and TRBJ2-1; TRBD1 might be the D (5 bases). Germline-derived CDR1 and CDR2 are GTSNPN and SVGIG (reference sequence). The CDR3 has 15 residues. V lost 6 bases and J lost 4, with 19 bases in between. This chain's CDR3 is CACLSGGRVYNEQFF. In DNA form, the CDR3 reads TGTGCCTGCCTCTCCGGTGGCAGGGTTTACAATGAGCAGTTCTTC.

There are a few counts of this clone. This rearrangement joins TRBV6-6 to TRBJ2-1; no firm D call. This CDR3 has 12 amino acids. V was shortened by 4 bases and J by 6 bases, with 7 bases between the two germline ends. CDR1 MNHNY and CDR2 SVGAGI come from the germline V gene (reference sequence). The CDR3 spells CASSLTGNEQFF. The DNA for the CDR3 is TGTGCCAGCAGTTTGACGGGCAATGAGCAGTTCTTC.

The chain's CDR3 is CASSSDSRDGADTQYF. CDR3 nucleotides: TGTGCCAGCAGCTCGGACAGCCGGGACGGGGCCGATACGCAGTATTTT. This chain links TRBV5-4 with TRBJ2-3; D possibly corresponds to TRBD1 (6 bases). V was cut by 3 bases and J by 6 bases, with 20 bases left in between. CDR1 SGHNT and CDR2 YYREEE come from the germline V gene (reference sequence). This CDR3 spans 16 amino acids.

A few counts support this clone. The CDR3 nucleotides are TGTGCCAGCAGCCCGCGGACAGGGTTAAAGTATGGCTACACCTTC. This translates into CASSPRTGLKYGYTF. The V gene is TRBV7-9, the J gene TRBJ1-2, with 8 bases identical to TRBD1. Looked up from germline, CDR1 is SEHNR and CDR2 is FQNEAQ (reference sequence). V trimming: 5 bases; J trimming: 5 bases; junction bases outside the gene matches: 10. CDR3 length: 15 amino acids. The full variable domain, with the rest looked up from reference TRBV7-9 and TRBJ1-2, is DTGVSQNPRHKITKRGQNVTFRCDPISEHNRLYWYRQTLGQGPEFLTYFQNEAQLEKSRLLSDRFSAERPKGSFSTLEIQRTEQGDSAMYLCASSPRTGLKYGYTFGSGTRLTVV.

The chain joins TRBV27 to TRBJ2-5, with a possible D match to TRBD1 (6 bases). Deletions cut 5 bases from V and 4 bases from J, with 17 bases between. The CDR3 runs 15 residues. Germline lookup yields CDR1 MNHEY and CDR2 SMNVEV (reference sequence). This chain's CDR3 is CASSPWTVQRETQYF. DNA of the CDR3: TGTGCCAGCAGTCCCTGGACAGTACAACGAGAGACCCAGTACTTC.

V and J are TRBV7-9 and TRBJ2-6; 8 bases are a match to TRBD2. After removal of 1 base from V and 3 bases from J, the junction contained 8 bases not matched to a gene. Germline CDR1 is SEHNR and CDR2 is FQNEAQ (reference sequence). The CDR3 loop spans 18 amino acids. CDR3 coding DNA: TGTGCCAGCAGCTTAGTCGTGAGCGGGAGATTTGGGGCCAACGTCCTGACTTTC. Encoded protein: CASSLVVSGRFGANVLTF.

V usage is TRBV5-1 and J usage is TRBJ2-5, with D possibly TRBD1 on 7 matching bases. The CDR3 totals 17 residues. Germline V gene lookup returns CDR1 SGHRS and CDR2 YFSETQ. Trimming shortened V by 0 bases and J by 3 bases, and 18 bases separated the two germline ends. The CDR3 bases are TGCGCCAGCAGCTTGGCTCCTGGCCAGGGGGGTAAAGAGACCCAGTACTTC. This gives the protein CASSLAPGQGGKETQYF.

The chain links TRBV21-1 to TRBJ2-7; the DNA was not used to check the table's D call, TRBD1. TRBV21-1 is annotated as a pseudogene. The CDR3 has 13 amino acids. The CDR3 DNA sequence: TGTGCCAGCAACACATGGACAGGTGACGAGCAGTACGTC. It codes for CASNTWTGDEQYV.

The V and J genes are TRBV6-1 and TRBJ2-7, with TRBD2 matching over 11 bases. The trim removed 6 bases at V and 4 bases at J, leaving 5 bases unmatched. This CDR3 is built from 14 residues. The germline CDR1 and CDR2 sequences are MNHNS and SASEGT. CDR3 loop: CASSRLAGNYEQYV. The CDR3 DNA is TGTGCCAGCAGCAGACTAGCGGGGAATTACGAGCAGTACGTC.

The CDR3 reads CASSTREYTEAFF. CDR3 nucleotide sequence: TGTGCCAGCAGCACGAGGGAGTACACTGAAGCTTTCTTT. The chain couples TRBV7-3 to TRBJ1-1; D not resolved. The germline V gene encodes CDR1 SGHTA and CDR2 FQGTGA. This CDR3 has 13 residues. Trimming removed 5 bases from V and 3 bases from J, with 10 bases in between.

With regard to this clone: The DNA is omitted, as the CDR3 cannot be located on it reliably, and the CDR3 follows TCRdb's listing. The chain has TRBV6-5 and TRBJ2-5; TRBD2, the table's D call, lacks a check against the DNA. Germline V gene lookup returns CDR1 MNHEY and CDR2 SVGAGI. The length of the CDR3 is 14 amino acids, counting both ends. CDR3 residues: CASSSSGVLETQYF.

This clone was detected once. The V call is TRBV27, the J call TRBJ1-2, with unresolved D. Deletions cut 7 bases from V and 7 bases from J, with 16 bases between. Per germline, CDR1 MNHEY and CDR2 SMNVEV (reference sequence). This CDR3 is 13 amino acids long. The CDR3 DNA reads TGTGCCAGCATGGCTCTGGGCAAAGGTGGCTACACCTTC. The encoded protein is CASMALGKGGYTF.

V and J are TRBV27 and TRBJ2-3, with 8 bases lining up with TRBD2. The germline V gene encodes CDR1 MNHEY and CDR2 SMNVEV (reference sequence). Trimming at V came to 9 bases and at J to 4 bases, leaving 6 bases not matched to a gene. The CDR3 is 13 amino acids. CDR3 region: CASGAGASDTQYF. The CDR3 DNA follows: TGTGCCAGTGGAGCGGGGGCGTCAGATACGCAGTATTTT.